This is a list of T cell receptor beta chains from one sample in a study of blood T cell repertoires in COVID-19. The method was immunoSEQ multiplex PCR; TCRdb's version includes in-frame clones alone and lacks a portion of them. The sample holds around 160,000 clones; under 90% are singletons and the top ten take about 3.7%. Sequenced sample: PBMCs or T cells enriched from blood (not recorded which). The source is a woman between 55 and 75 years old who had recovered from COVID-19. The CDR3 runs from the conserved cysteine through the conserved F or W. The D gene is left open where the match is weak. A row's size may be missing; if present it is once, few, many or a size class.

abundance: few; len: 16; j_gene: TRBJ1-5; v_gene: TRBV2; d_gene: TRBD1; CDR3aa: CASSGPGTGVGQPQHF; CDR3nt: TGTGCCAGCAGTGGCCCCGGGACAGGGGTGGGTCAGCCCCAGCATTTT
abundance: -; len: 13; j_gene: TRBJ1-1; v_gene: TRBV5-6; d_gene: -; CDR3aa: CASSFLLNTEAFF; CDR3nt: TGTGCCAGCAGCTTTCTTCTAAACACTGAAGCTTTCTTT
abundance: -; len: 11; j_gene: TRBJ2-5; v_gene: TRBV6-5; d_gene: TRBD1; CDR3aa: CASSYSGTVYF; CDR3nt: TGTGCCAGCAGTTACTCCGGGACAGTGTACTTC
abundance: -; len: 16; j_gene: TRBJ1-5; v_gene: TRBV2; d_gene: TRBD1; CDR3aa: CASSDSPRGQNQPQHF; CDR3nt: TGTGCCAGCAGTGATTCGCCCAGGGGACAGAATCAGCCCCAGCATTTT
abundance: few; len: 13; j_gene: TRBJ2-1; v_gene: TRBV6-1; d_gene: -; CDR3aa: CASSEIQGNEQFF; CDR3nt: TGTGCCAGCAGTGAAATTCAGGGCAATGAGCAGTTCTTC
abundance: -; len: 19; j_gene: TRBJ2-7; v_gene: TRBV21-1; d_gene: -; CDR3aa: CASSNPDRALLPPSYERYF; CDR3nt: TGTGCCAGCAGCAACCCGGACAGGGCCCTATTGCCCCCTTCCTACGAGCGGTACTTC
abundance: -; len: 18; j_gene: TRBJ2-3; v_gene: TRBV25-1; d_gene: TRBD2; CDR3aa: CASSELGAGGARTDTQYF; CDR3nt: TGTGCCAGCAGTGAATTAGGAGCGGGGGGGGCACGGACAGATACGCAGTATTTT
abundance: -; len: 14; j_gene: TRBJ2-7; v_gene: TRBV6-5; d_gene: -; CDR3aa: CASSSTAYSYEQYF; CDR3nt: TGTGCCAGCAGTTCTACTGCATACTCCTACGAGCAGTACTTC
abundance: few; len: 15; j_gene: TRBJ2-1; v_gene: TRBV20-1; d_gene: TRBD2; CDR3aa: CSASYVASGRDEQFF; CDR3nt: TGCAGTGCTAGTTATGTGGCTAGCGGAAGGGATGAGCAGTTCTTC
abundance: -; len: 16; j_gene: TRBJ1-3; v_gene: TRBV7-6; d_gene: -; CDR3aa: CASSLGGAGDGNTIYF; CDR3nt: TGTGCCAGCAGTCTTGGGGGCGCGGGCGATGGAAACACCATATATTTT
abundance: few; len: 11; j_gene: TRBJ1-2; v_gene: TRBV30; d_gene: -; CDR3aa: CAWTGVSGYTF; CDR3nt: TGTGCCTGGACAGGGGTTTCTGGCTACACCTTC
abundance: -; len: 15; j_gene: TRBJ1-4; v_gene: TRBV27; d_gene: -; CDR3aa: CASAPHRATNEKLFF; CDR3nt: TGTGCCAGCGCCCCTCACAGGGCCACTAATGAAAAACTGTTTTTT
abundance: -; len: 14; j_gene: TRBJ1-1; v_gene: TRBV9; d_gene: TRBD1; CDR3aa: CASSETGGNTEAFF; CDR3nt: TGTGCCAGCAGCGAGACAGGGGGCAACACTGAAGCTTTCTTT
abundance: -; len: 12; j_gene: TRBJ2-7; v_gene: TRBV27; d_gene: -; CDR3aa: CASSRPGYEQYF; CDR3nt: TGTGCCAGCAGCCGACCGGGTTACGAGCAGTACTTC
abundance: -; len: 15; j_gene: TRBJ1-6; v_gene: TRBV10-2; d_gene: TRBD1; CDR3aa: CASSVGQGANSPLHF; CDR3nt: TGCGCCAGCAGTGTTGGACAGGGTGCGAATTCACCCCTCCACTTT
abundance: once; len: 15; j_gene: TRBJ2-7; v_gene: TRBV13; d_gene: TRBD1; CDR3aa: CASSPARDRPYEQYF; CDR3nt: TGTGCCAGCAGCCCAGCCCGGGACAGACCCTACGAGCAGTACTTC
abundance: -; len: 15; j_gene: TRBJ2-2; v_gene: TRBV28; d_gene: -; CDR3aa: CASHSGTRNTGELFF; CDR3nt: TGTGCCAGTCACTCCGGGACAAGGAACACCGGGGAGCTGTTTTTT
abundance: -; len: 14; j_gene: TRBJ2-1; v_gene: TRBV10-2; d_gene: -; CDR3aa: CASSDSRGYNEQFF; CDR3nt: TGCGCCAGCAGTGACAGCCGGGGGTACAATGAGCAGTTCTTC
abundance: -; len: 13; j_gene: TRBJ2-2; v_gene: TRBV7-3; d_gene: -; CDR3aa: CASSFGGTGELFF; CDR3nt: TGTGCCAGCAGCTTCGGGGGCACCGGGGAGCTGTTTTTT